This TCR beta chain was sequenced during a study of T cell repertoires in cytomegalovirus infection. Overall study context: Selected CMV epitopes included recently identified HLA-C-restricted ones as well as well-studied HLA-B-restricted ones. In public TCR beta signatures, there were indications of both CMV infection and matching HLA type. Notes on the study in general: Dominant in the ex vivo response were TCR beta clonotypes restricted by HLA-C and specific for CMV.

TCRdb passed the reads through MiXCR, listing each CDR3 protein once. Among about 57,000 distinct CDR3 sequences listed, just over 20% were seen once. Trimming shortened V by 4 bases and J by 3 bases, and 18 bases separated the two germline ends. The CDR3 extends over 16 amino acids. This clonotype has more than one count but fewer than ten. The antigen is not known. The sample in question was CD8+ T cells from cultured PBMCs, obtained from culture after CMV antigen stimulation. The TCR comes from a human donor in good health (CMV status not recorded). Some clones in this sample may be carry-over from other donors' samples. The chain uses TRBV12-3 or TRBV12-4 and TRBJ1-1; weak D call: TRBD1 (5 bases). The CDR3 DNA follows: TGTGCCAGCAGTTCGTCCAGCTGGGGGTTTGACACTGAAGCTTTCTTT. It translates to CASSSSSWGFDTEAFF.